A single sample is the source of the 21 T cell receptor beta chains below, sequenced in a study of HIV-infected patients and healthy controls. Using its own MiXCR run on the 5' RACE reads, TCRdb lists one record per CDR3 protein. The sample has around 62,000 distinct CDR3 sequences, 15% to 20% seen once. Sequencing was performed on CD4+ T cells from blood. The receptors shown here come from a human donor in good health.

This clonotype was detected ten times or more. The J gene is TRBJ2-3, the V gene TRBV3-1; D unresolved. The CDR3 covers 14 residues. Trimming left V 0 bases short and J 2 bases short, with 6 bases between. Germline V gene lookup returns CDR1 LGHDT and CDR2 YNNKEL (reference sequence). Here the CDR3 DNA reads TGTGCCAGCAGCCAAGATAAAAACACAGATACGCAGTATTTT. Translated: CASSQDKNTDTQYF.

This clonotype came up a few times. V usage is TRBV5-1 and J usage is TRBJ1-1, with unresolved D. V lost 0 bases and J lost 0, with 6 bases in between. CDR1 and CDR2 (germline): SGHRS, YFSETQ. The CDR3 is made up of 14 amino acids. CDR3 residues: CASSLDAVNTEAFF. The CDR3 DNA follows: TGCGCCAGCAGCTTGGATGCGGTGAACACTGAAGCTTTCTTT.

V usage is TRBV4-1 and J usage is TRBJ1-2; D call uncertain. The CDR3 totals 14 residues. The germline V gene has CDR1 MGHRA and CDR2 YSYEKL. The ends were cut back, 2 bases at V and 5 bases at J, with 12 bases in the middle. The CDR3, as DNA: TGCGCCAGCAGCCAACCGACAAGAGGTTATGGCTACACCTTC. Amino acid sequence: CASSQPTRGYGYTF.

This clonotype was observed many times. The rearrangement links TRBV2 to TRBJ2-1; D gene ambiguous. V was trimmed by 4 bases and J by 1 base, leaving 5 bases between them. Germline V CDR1 and CDR2: SNHLY, FYNNEI. This CDR3 has 13 amino acids. In DNA, the CDR3 is TGTGCCAGCAGTGTCGAATCCTACAATGAGCAGTTCTTC. Residues: CASSVESYNEQFF.

J is TRBJ1-2 and V is TRBV20-1; tentatively, D is TRBD1 (6 bases). CDR1 is DFQATT and CDR2 is SNEGSKA in the germline V gene (reference sequence). This CDR3 spans 16 amino acids. With 0 bases removed from V and 6 bases from J, the gap between germline ends came to 20 bases. The CDR3 DNA is TGCAGTGCTAGAGATTGGGTAGGCAGGGGTTCGCATGGCTACACCTTC. Translating it yields CSARDWVGRGSHGYTF.

This clonotype was found a few times. The chain carries TRBV6-1 and TRBJ1-1; weak D call: TRBD1 (6 bases). CDR1 is MNHNS, CDR2 SASEGT, per germline. Trimming removed 7 bases from V and 1 base from J, with 13 bases in between. This CDR3 contains 14 residues. The DNA of the CDR3 is TGTGCCAGCACCTTGACAGGTTGGAACACTGAAGCTTTCTTT. It encodes CASTLTGWNTEAFF.

A few counts support this clonotype. CDR3 coding DNA: TGTGCCAGCAGCCGAGACCGCTTCTCTGGAAACACCATATATTTT. Residues: CASSRDRFSGNTIYF. The rearrangement uses TRBV12-3 or TRBV12-4 and TRBJ1-3; no firm D call. V lost 6 bases to trimming and J lost 0 bases, with 12 bases between them. This CDR3 contains 15 residues.

V is TRBV5-4 and J is TRBJ1-2; perhaps TRBD1 as D (5 bases). Germline assignment: CDR1 SGHNT and CDR2 YYREEE (reference sequence). The V end was cut by 4 bases, the J end by 3 bases, with 10 bases between. CDR3 length: 13 residues. The CDR3 region is CASSPREDYGYTF. CDR3 DNA sequence: TGTGCCAGCAGCCCCAGGGAAGACTATGGCTACACCTTC.

This chain joins TRBV6-1 and TRBJ2-5; 11 nucleotides match TRBD2. CDR1 is MNHNS and CDR2 is SASEGT in the germline V gene. The J segment lost 2 bases and the V segment lost 7 bases, leaving 3 bases of the junction unmatched. The CDR3 has 14 residues. The CDR3 loop is CASMVAGGQETQYF. Written as DNA, the CDR3 is TGTGCCAGCATGGTAGCGGGAGGGCAAGAGACCCAGTACTTC.

This clonotype was found a few times. The junction departs from the called germline gene at one end, perhaps through a read error. V and J are TRBV7-7 and TRBJ2-1; D uncertain. Germline V gene sequence: CDR1 SSHAT, CDR2 FNYEAQ (reference sequence). The CDR3 is 14 amino acids. The CDR3 spells CASSPLQSYNEQFF. CDR3 DNA: TGTGCTAGCAGCCCGTTACAGTCCTACAATGAGCAGTTCTTC.

This clonotype has ten or more counts. The V call is TRBV7-6, the J call TRBJ2-5; the D gene is possibly TRBD2 (7 bases). CDR3 length: 18 residues. Per germline, CDR1 SGHVS and CDR2 FNYEAQ. V lost 5 bases to trimming and J lost 5 bases, with 27 bases between them. Written as DNA, the CDR3 is TGTGCCAGCAGCAAAGCGAAGGGAGGGGGGGATCCGGCGGAGACCCAGTACTTC. This sequence encodes CASSKAKGGGDPAETQYF.

The table lists this clonotype with many counts. The chain couples TRBV3-1 to TRBJ2-6, with 12 bases that match TRBD2. Germline CDR1 and CDR2: LGHDT and YNNKEL (reference sequence). V gave up 6 bases and J gave up 0 bases; unmatched junction bases: 6. This CDR3 has 18 amino acids. The CDR3 loop reads CASSPSGRAFSGANVLTF. The CDR3 coding sequence is TGTGCCAGCAGTCCTAGCGGGAGGGCCTTCTCTGGGGCCAACGTCCTGACTTTC. The full variable domain, completed using reference TRBV3-1 and TRBJ2-6, is DTAVSQTPKYLVTQMGNDKSIKCEQNLGHDTMYWYKQDSKKFLKIMFSYNNKELIINETVPNRFSPKSPDKAHLNLHINSLELGDSAVYFCASSPSGRAFSGANVLTFGAGSRLTVL.

This clonotype was found many times. J is TRBJ1-3 and V is TRBV20-1, with 9 bases matching TRBD1. The junction had 3 bases not matched to a gene; V was cut back by 6 bases and J by 0 bases. CDR3 length: 14 amino acids. Germline CDR1 reads DFQATT; CDR2 reads SNEGSKA (reference sequence). CDR3: CSAGTGNSGNTIYF. DNA for the CDR3: TGCAGTGCGGGGACAGGGAACTCTGGAAACACCATATATTTT.

The chain combines TRBV11-3 with TRBJ1-1; 7 bases match TRBD1. Germline V gives CDR1 SGHNT, CDR2 YENEEA. Unmatched junction bases numbered 14, after V lost 5 bases and J lost 5 bases. The CDR3 sequence is 16 residues long. CDR3 in DNA: TGTGCCAGCAGCCCTACATTGGGACAGCGAACAACTGAAGCTTTCTTT. Protein: CASSPTLGQRTTEAFF. The whole variable domain, remainder taken from reference TRBV11-3 and TRBJ1-1, is EAGVVQSPRYKIIEKKQPVAFWCNPISGHNTLYWYLQNLGQGPELLIRYENEEAVDDSQLPKDRFSAERLKGVDSTLKIQPAELGDSAVYLCASSPTLGQRTTEAFFGQGTRLTVV.

This chain joins TRBV6-1 and TRBJ1-2, with D unclear. Trimming cost V 5 bases and J 2 bases, with 6 bases left between them. The CDR3 consists of 12 residues. CDR1 and CDR2 from the germline V gene are MNHNS and SASEGT. In nucleotides, the CDR3 is TGTGCCAGCAGTCCGGGCAACTATGGCTACACCTTC. Translated: CASSPGNYGYTF.

This clonotype was counted only a few times. This rearrangement joins TRBV28 to TRBJ1-2; 7 positions match TRBD1. Germline trimming cut 6 bases from V and 0 bases from J; bases unmatched to any gene: 1. CDR3 length: 13 amino acids. CDR1 is MDHEN and CDR2 is SYDVKM in the germline V gene. CDR3 amino acids: CASRTGPNYGYTF. DNA for the CDR3: TGTGCCAGCAGGACAGGGCCTAACTATGGCTACACCTTC.

At least ten counts were recorded for this clonotype. The genes are TRBV29-1 and TRBJ2-1, with D perhaps matching TRBD1 or TRBD2 (5 bases each). V dropped 4 bases and J dropped 12 bases, with 22 bases sitting between them. Germline V lookup: CDR1 SQVTM, CDR2 ANQGSEA. This CDR3 comprises 14 residues. CDR3 in amino acids: CSVVQDSYSMGQFF. CDR3 in DNA: TGCAGCGTTGTACAGGACTCGTATTCAATGGGGCAGTTCTTC.

The sample holds many counts of this clonotype. The chain employs TRBV7-2 and TRBJ2-3; TRBD2 agrees at 8 bases. The CDR3 is 18 residues long. From germline, CDR1 is SGHTA and CDR2 FQGNSA. V trimming: 1 base; J trimming: 0 bases; junction bases outside the gene matches: 9. CDR3 bases: TGTGCCAGCAGCTTAGGCACTAGCGGTTACTATAGCACAGATACGCAGTATTTT. It translates to CASSLGTSGYYSTDTQYF.

This clonotype turned up a few times. The CDR3 DNA reads TGTGCCAGCAAGGACAGCTCCTACGAGCAGTACTTC. This translates into CASKDSSYEQYF. The chain joins TRBV28 to TRBJ2-7; maybe TRBD1 (6 bases). The CDR3 is made up of 12 amino acids. Trimming took off 7 bases at V and 0 bases at J, with 7 bases between the two ends. Germline-derived CDR1 and CDR2 are MDHEN and SYDVKM.

In its sample, this clonotype was seen many times. The gene calls are TRBV20-1 and TRBJ1-2; possible D gene TRBD1, 5 bases. This CDR3 has 12 amino acids. Germline CDR1 reads DFQATT; CDR2 reads SNEGSKA (reference sequence). Deletions cut 3 bases from V and 4 bases from J, with 9 bases between. CDR3 protein: CSARGEVYGYTF. In nucleotides, the CDR3 is TGCAGTGCTAGGGGGGAAGTCTATGGCTACACCTTC.

The genes are TRBV30 and TRBJ1-2; TRBD1 agrees at 10 bases. V gave up 3 bases and J gave up 5 bases; unmatched junction bases: 6. CDR1 is GTSNPN, CDR2 SVGIG, per germline (reference sequence). This CDR3 contains 14 residues. The CDR3 spells CAWRQTGGGYGYTF. CDR3 in DNA: TGTGCCTGGAGGCAGACAGGGGGCGGTTATGGCTACACCTTC.